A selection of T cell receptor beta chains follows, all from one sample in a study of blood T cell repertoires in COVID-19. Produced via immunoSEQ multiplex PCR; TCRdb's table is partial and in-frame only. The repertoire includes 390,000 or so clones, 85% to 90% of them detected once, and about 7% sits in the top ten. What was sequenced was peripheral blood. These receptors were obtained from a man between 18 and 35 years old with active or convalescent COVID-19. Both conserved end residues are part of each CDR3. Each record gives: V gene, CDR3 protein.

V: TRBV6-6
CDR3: CASSYTTRGETQYF

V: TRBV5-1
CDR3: CASSLVLAGNEQYF

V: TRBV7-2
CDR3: CASRTQGAGGYTF

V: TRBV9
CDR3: CASSPSGRSDTQYF

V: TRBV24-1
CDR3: CATSEGRNEQFF

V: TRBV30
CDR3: CAWSNTGTSYGYTF

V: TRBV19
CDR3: CASNPGGSAGTQYF

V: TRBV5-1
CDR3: CASSLRTGDGEQYF

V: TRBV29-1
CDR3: CSSTGQGYTEAFF

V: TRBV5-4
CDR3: CASSLAGDRDQPQHF

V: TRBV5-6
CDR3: CASSLAGTGELFF

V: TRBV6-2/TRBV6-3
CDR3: CASSFTGGRQPQHF

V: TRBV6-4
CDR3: CASSETSGVEQYF

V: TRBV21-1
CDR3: CASSKEGGHSYEQYF

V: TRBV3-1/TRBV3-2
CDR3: CASSRGTSGGTSTDTQYF

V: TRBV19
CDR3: CASSSAGGLLTGELFF

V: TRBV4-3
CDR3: CASSQDSGTRSNEQFF

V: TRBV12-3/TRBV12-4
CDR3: CASSLDSETQYF

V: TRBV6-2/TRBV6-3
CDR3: CASSARLVVAGELFF

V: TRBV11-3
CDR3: CASSPGESEAFF

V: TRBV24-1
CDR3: CATSEAGYRELFF

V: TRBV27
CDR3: CASSLVGKTGDPYEQYF

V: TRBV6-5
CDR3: CASSKPGTRNTEAFF

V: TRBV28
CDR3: CASSDRVGYGYTF

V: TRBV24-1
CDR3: CATSDSYRDYTF

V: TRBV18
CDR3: CASSQERAARWETQYF

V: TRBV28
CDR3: CASSLGGAVWKSPLHF

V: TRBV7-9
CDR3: CASSLRGAGPSGEAFF

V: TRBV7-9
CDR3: CASSSGGGTDTQYF

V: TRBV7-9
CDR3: CASSWLAAEMNTEAFF

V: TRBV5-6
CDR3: CASSRLEGQDYGYTF

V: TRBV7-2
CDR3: CASSLGGGRGLYEQYF

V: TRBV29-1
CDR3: CSVRGDRYNEQFF

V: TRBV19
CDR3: CASRVSGDGWYGYTF

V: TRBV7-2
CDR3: CASSLAVGGSGEKLFF

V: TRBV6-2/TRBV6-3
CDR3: CASSGGLAGGRFGNEQFF

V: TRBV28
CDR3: CASSFLAGRWLFF

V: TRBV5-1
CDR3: CASRDGQGALHF

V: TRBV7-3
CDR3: CASSLNGRAGPDTQYF

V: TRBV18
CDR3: CASSPRGAETQYF

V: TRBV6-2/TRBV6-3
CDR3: CASSPPGTPYEAFF

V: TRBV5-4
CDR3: CASSSPPGQSNYGYTF

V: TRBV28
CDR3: CASSLRRSGSLYEQYF

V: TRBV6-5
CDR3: CASSSTDSSSPLHF